What follows are 3 T cell receptor beta chains derived from one specimen sequenced in a study of read filtering for tumor transcriptome and immune sequencing. This library used roughly 400 ng RNA and molecular barcoded adaptors spanning alpha/delta and beta/gamma chains. One entry per CDR3 protein results from TCRdb running MiXCR on the reads. The sample lists some 40,000 distinct CDR3 sequences, roughly an eighth occurring once. The sample comprised a population of CD138-negative cells sorted from bone marrow. These receptors were obtained from a donor aged 40 or over with multiple myeloma.

As to this clonotype: A much larger clone is a single base away; this may be a read error. The V call is TRBV12-3 or TRBV12-4, the J call TRBJ2-2; 8 bases agree with TRBD1. The length of the CDR3 is 14 residues. In DNA form, the CDR3 reads TGTGCTAGTGGTCCGGGACAGGTAGCCGGGGAGCTGTTTTTT. Translated, it gives CASGPGQVAGELFF.

The chain joins TRBV20-1 to TRBJ2-7, with a possible D match to TRBD2 (7 bases). The CDR3 is 14 amino acids. Deletions cut 5 bases from V and 5 bases from J, with 19 bases between. Germline CDR1 is DFQATT and CDR2 is SNEGSKA (reference sequence). In DNA, the CDR3 is TGCAGTGCTCCTTCCTGGGGGGGCAAGAACGAGCAGTACTTC. This sequence encodes CSAPSWGGKNEQYF.

For this clonotype: With a much larger clone just one base away, this may be a read error. The rearrangement uses TRBV20-1 and TRBJ2-5; 13 positions match TRBD2. V trimming: 3 bases; J trimming: 1 base; junction bases outside the gene matches: 8. CDR1 is DFQATT, CDR2 SNEGSKA, per germline (reference sequence). This CDR3 has 17 amino acids. The CDR3 DNA reads as TGCAGTGCTAGCTCCACCGGGACTAGCGGGATCCAAGAGACCCAGTACTTC. As protein: CSASSTGTSGIQETQYF.